This entry lists 24 T cell receptor beta chains sequenced from one sample in a study of blood T cell repertoires in COVID-19. Assay used: immunoSEQ multiplex PCR; TCRdb lists only in-frame clones, some missing. The data show approximately 210,000 clones, almost 85% seen once. Specimen: peripheral blood. The receptors originated from a woman aged 40 to 50 with acute or convalescent COVID-19.

This rearrangement joins TRBV10-3 to TRBJ1-2; D is perhaps TRBD1 (5 bases). Germline assignment: CDR1 ENHRY and CDR2 SYGVKD. The V and J ends lost 2 bases and 5 bases respectively, with 12 bases between them. The CDR3 consists of 14 residues. This CDR3 is CAISEVGGAYGYTF. DNA of the CDR3: TGTGCCATCAGTGAGGTGGGGGGAGCTTATGGCTACACCTTC.

The CDR3 sequence: CASMRIAGEVQFF. In DNA, the CDR3 is TGTGCCAGCATGAGAATAGCGGGAGAAGTGCAGTTCTTC. V is TRBV2 and J is TRBJ2-1; 9 bases fit TRBD2. The trim removed 7 bases at V and 12 bases at J, leaving 10 bases unmatched. Germline CDR1 reads SNHLY; CDR2 reads FYNNEI. The CDR3 sequence is 13 residues long.

V is TRBV6-2 or TRBV6-3 and J is TRBJ1-5, with D hard to call. CDR1 is MNHEY, CDR2 SVGEGT, per germline. This CDR3 has 12 amino acids. Deletions cut 5 bases from V and 10 bases from J, with 12 bases between. In DNA form, the CDR3 reads TGTGCCAGCAGTACACCCAATCGACCCCAGCATTTT. This gives the protein CASSTPNRPQHF.

CDR3 sequence reads: CASYNRGRDTGELFF. As DNA, the CDR3 is TGTGCCAGCTATAACAGGGGGCGCGACACCGGGGAGCTGTTTTTT. The chain links TRBV19 to TRBJ2-2; TRBD1 matches at 9 bases. V was clipped by 9 bases and J by 3 bases; unmatched bases: 8. Looked up from germline, CDR1 is LNHDA and CDR2 is SQIVND (reference sequence). The CDR3 is made up of 15 amino acids.

The chain couples TRBV7-9 to TRBJ2-7; 10 bases agree with TRBD2. Germline V CDR1 and CDR2: SEHNR, FQNEAQ (reference sequence). The ends lost 3 bases at V and 11 bases at J; junction bases unmatched: 13. CDR3 size: 15 residues. The CDR3, as DNA: TGTGCCAGCAGCTTCGGATCTAGCGGGAGACCCATAAAGTACTTC. Amino acids: CASSFGSSGRPIKYF.

The V and J genes are TRBV19 and TRBJ2-5; D perhaps matches TRBD2 (6 bases). Germline CDR1 LNHDA, CDR2 SQIVND (reference sequence). The CDR3 sequence is 17 residues long. V dropped 6 bases and J dropped 2 bases, with 22 bases sitting between them. CDR3 amino acids: CASRGGGLARLQETQYF. Here the CDR3 DNA reads TGTGCCAGTAGGGGAGGAGGGCTAGCGAGATTACAAGAGACCCAGTACTTC. The full variable domain, rest sourced from reference TRBV19 and TRBJ2-5, is DGGITQSPKYLFRKEGQNVTLSCEQNLNHDAMYWYRQDPGQGLRLIYYSQIVNDFQKGDIAEGYSVSREKKESFPLTVTSAQKNPTAFYLCASRGGGLARLQETQYFGPGTRLLVL.

V gene TRBV6-6 combines with J gene TRBJ1-5; 9 bases line up with TRBD1. V was clipped by 8 bases and J by 7 bases; unmatched bases: 6. CDR1 and CDR2 from the germline V gene are MNHNY and SVGAGI (reference sequence). The CDR3 runs 13 residues. This CDR3 is CASDTGGGQPQHF. Written as DNA, the CDR3 is TGTGCCAGCGATACAGGGGGCGGGCAGCCCCAGCATTTT.

This chain uses TRBV7-9 with TRBJ1-1; a weak D match, TRBD1 (5 bases). V dropped 5 bases and J dropped 4 bases, with 17 bases sitting between them. CDR1 and CDR2 from the germline V gene are SEHNR and FQNEAQ (reference sequence). The CDR3 sequence is 15 residues long. CDR3 loop: CASSPPAQEGTEAFF. CDR3 DNA: TGTGCCAGCAGCCCTCCGGCACAGGAGGGCACTGAAGCTTTCTTT.

The gene calls are TRBV5-1 and TRBJ1-1; D gene ambiguous. The CDR3 has 15 amino acids. V was clipped by 5 bases and J by 4 bases, with 18 bases between them. CDR1 is SGHRS and CDR2 is YFSETQ in the germline V gene. Here the CDR3 DNA reads TGCGCCAGCAGAAGGTTAAGTGAGGGCGGCACTGAAGCTTTCTTT. Its protein is CASRRLSEGGTEAFF.

In this sample, this clone turned up once. The chain has TRBV28 and TRBJ2-3; D is unresolved. Germline V gives CDR1 MDHEN, CDR2 SYDVKM. The CDR3 contains 14 residues. V lost 5 bases to trimming and J lost 0 bases, with 9 bases between them. CDR3 DNA: TGTGCCAGCAGTCCCGGGTCTAGCACAGATACGCAGTATTTT. Protein sequence: CASSPGSSTDTQYF.

V gene TRBV9 combines with J gene TRBJ1-1; D is undetermined. With 0 bases removed from V and 6 bases from J, the gap between germline ends came to 15 bases. The germline V gene has CDR1 SGDLS and CDR2 YYNGEE. This CDR3 contains 15 residues. CDR3 sequence: CASSVVPLFGSEAFF. In DNA form, the CDR3 reads TGTGCCAGCAGCGTAGTACCCCTTTTCGGGTCTGAAGCTTTCTTT.

The chain has TRBV9 and TRBJ2-1; tentatively, D is TRBD1 (6 bases). Germline V CDR1 and CDR2: SGDLS, YYNGEE. V gave up 5 bases and J gave up 2 bases, with 14 bases separating them. The CDR3 length is 15 residues. DNA of the CDR3: TGTGCCAGCAGTGAATTTGGGGGCCCCTACAATGAGCAGTTCTTC. This sequence encodes CASSEFGGPYNEQFF.

The gene calls are TRBV29-1 and TRBJ2-3; D possibly corresponds to TRBD2 (6 bases). CDR3 length: 14 residues. Deletions cut 1 base from V and 1 base from J, with 9 bases between. Germline loops: CDR1 SQVTM, CDR2 ANQGSEA. This chain's CDR3 is CSVEGPSGTDTQYF. Here the CDR3 DNA reads TGCAGCGTTGAAGGCCCTAGCGGCACAGATACGCAGTATTTT.

The chain recombines TRBV6-5 with TRBJ2-5; D not resolved. CDR3 size: 11 residues. V gave up 7 bases and J gave up 2 bases, with 5 bases separating them. CDR1 is MNHEY, CDR2 SVGAGI, per germline. CDR3 region: CASTFQETQYF. In DNA, the CDR3 is TGTGCCAGCACATTTCAAGAGACCCAGTACTTC.

The chain has TRBV2 and TRBJ1-1; no definite D call. Germline V CDR1 and CDR2: SNHLY, FYNNEI. V gave up 6 bases and J gave up 2 bases, with 13 bases separating them. The length of the CDR3 is 14 residues. CDR3 protein: CASSDTGRNTEAFF. CDR3 nucleotide sequence: TGTGCCAGCAGCGATACCGGGAGAAACACTGAAGCTTTCTTT.

The CDR3 DNA is TGTGCCAGCAGTTTATCGCGGACAGGGGGATACGAGCAGTACTTC. Amino acids: CASSLSRTGGYEQYF. V gene TRBV27 combines with J gene TRBJ2-7; 10 bases agree with TRBD1. The trim removed 0 bases at V and 4 bases at J, leaving 3 bases unmatched. Germline V gives CDR1 MNHEY, CDR2 SMNVEV (reference sequence). The CDR3 is 15 amino acids.

The chain has TRBV10-1 and TRBJ2-3; TRBD1 matches 11 bases. The germline V gene has CDR1 WNHNN and CDR2 SYGVQD (reference sequence). The CDR3 is made up of 17 amino acids. V lost 6 bases and J lost 2; bases outside the gene matches: 10. The CDR3 sequence: CASSEGGTGGATDTQYF. In DNA form, the CDR3 reads TGCGCCAGCAGCGAGGGGGGGACAGGGGGAGCCACAGATACGCAGTATTTT.

The chain carries TRBV6-6 and TRBJ2-2; no firm D call. The CDR3 runs to 14 residues. Germline-derived CDR1 and CDR2 are MNHNY and SVGAGI (reference sequence). Trimming took off 6 bases at V and 0 bases at J, with 8 bases between the two ends. CDR3 bases: TGTGCCAGCAGGACGGAGTCGAACACCGGGGAGCTGTTTTTT. Its protein product is CASRTESNTGELFF.

The V gene is TRBV5-1, the J gene TRBJ1-2; D is perhaps TRBD1 (5 bases). The CDR3 length is 14 residues. The V and J ends lost 0 bases and 10 bases respectively, with 16 bases between them. Per germline, CDR1 SGHRS and CDR2 YFSETQ. Here the CDR3 reads CASSLGQGRGVYTF. CDR3 nucleotides: TGCGCCAGCAGCTTGGGGCAGGGCAGAGGAGTCTACACCTTC.

The chain combines TRBV6-6 with TRBJ1-2, with D uncertain. Deletions cut 5 bases from V and 1 base from J, with 8 bases between. The CDR3 spans 13 residues. CDR1 and CDR2 from the germline V gene are MNHNY and SVGAGI (reference sequence). The CDR3: CASSAPLNYGYTF. For the CDR3, the DNA is TGTGCCAGCAGTGCGCCCCTTAACTATGGCTACACCTTC.

The sample holds one count of this clone. This chain links TRBV6-2 or TRBV6-3 with TRBJ2-5; D possibly corresponds to TRBD1 (5 bases). The germline V and J ends were trimmed by 0 bases and 0 bases, with 20 bases remaining between them. The CDR3 contains 19 residues. The germline V gene has CDR1 MNHEY and CDR2 SVGEGT. For the CDR3, the DNA is TGTGCCAGCAGTTACTCAATGGGGAAAACAGGACCGTACCAAGAGACCCAGTACTTC. It is translated as CASSYSMGKTGPYQETQYF.

Worth noting for this clone: A read error may account for a junction end that differs from germline. The chain employs TRBV5-1 and TRBJ2-7, with 9 bases matching TRBD2. Germline CDR1 is SGHRS and CDR2 is YFSETQ. This CDR3 spans 15 amino acids. The CDR3 region has the DNA TGCGCCCGCAGCTATGCGGGGGGGGACCTTGGCGAGCAGTACTTC. The encoded protein is CARSYAGGDLGEQYF.

The V call is TRBV18, the J call TRBJ1-1; 8 nucleotides align to TRBD1. From germline, CDR1 is KGHSH and CDR2 LQKENI. The CDR3 is made up of 18 amino acids. V lost 2 bases and J lost 3; bases outside the gene matches: 14. The CDR3 region has the DNA TGTGCCAGCTCACCAGTATACCAGGGGGCTAATCCGGACACTGAAGCTTTCTTT. The encoded protein is CASSPVYQGANPDTEAFF.

V is TRBV4-2 and J is TRBJ2-3; 7 bases align to TRBD2. This CDR3 has 17 residues. Germline V CDR1 and CDR2: LGHNA, YNFKEQ. V shed 0 bases and J 2 bases; nucleotides not matched to a gene: 8. This CDR3 reads CASSQDGVAGNTDTQYF. As DNA, the CDR3 is TGTGCCAGCAGCCAAGATGGAGTAGCGGGCAACACAGATACGCAGTATTTT.